This passage covers 13 T cell receptor beta chains from one sample sequenced in a study of OX40 agonist ivuxolimab in advanced cancers. TCRdb's copy holds only in-frame clones and misses some; the assay was immunoSEQ multiplex PCR. The repertoire holds tens of thousands of clones, with about 89% as singletons. The source material was CD4+ or CD8+ T cells sorted from blood, sampled in a trial of the OX40 agonist ivuxolimab. Every receptor here comes from an adult with an advanced solid tumor such as melanoma, head and neck, liver or kidney cancer.

The chain employs TRBV5-1 and TRBJ1-1; D possibly corresponds to TRBD1 (5 bases). The length of the CDR3 is 17 residues. The V and J ends lost 1 base and 0 bases respectively, with 16 bases between them. CDR1 is SGHRS, CDR2 YFSETQ, per germline. The CDR3 bases are TGCGCCAGCAGCTTGCCCCGGGACGAAAATTTGAACACTGAAGCTTTCTTT. Its translation: CASSLPRDENLNTEAFF.

This chain uses TRBV27 with TRBJ2-1; TRBD2 aligns across 8 bases. With V trimmed by 6 bases and J by 8 bases, 9 bases remained unmatched. The CDR3 is made up of 14 amino acids. The germline V gene encodes CDR1 MNHEY and CDR2 SMNVEV (reference sequence). The DNA of the CDR3 is TGTGCCAGCAGAACCGGGACTAGGGCAGATGAGCAGTTCTTC. It specifies CASRTGTRADEQFF.

The chain couples TRBV11-2 to TRBJ2-1; TRBD2 matches at 7 bases. Germline assignment: CDR1 SGHAT and CDR2 FQNNGV. V lost 5 bases and J lost 0; bases outside the gene matches: 4. The CDR3 length is 15 residues. CDR3 DNA: TGTGCCAGCAGCCGCGGGGGTAGCTCCTACAATGAGCAGTTCTTC. Its translation is CASSRGGSSYNEQFF.

The V and J genes are TRBV4-1 and TRBJ2-7; 10 bases align to TRBD2. The CDR3 has 16 amino acids. Germline CDR1 MGHRA, CDR2 YSYEKL. Trimming cost V 3 bases and J 2 bases; bases outside gene matches: 7. CDR3 amino acids: CASSQEGLAWTYEQYF. DNA of the CDR3: TGCGCCAGCAGCCAGGAGGGACTAGCGTGGACCTACGAGCAGTACTTC.

J is TRBJ2-3 and V is TRBV9, with a tentative D call TRBD2 (5 bases). V was cut by 0 bases and J by 0 bases, with 8 bases left in between. The CDR3 runs 15 residues. Germline V gene data show CDR1 as SGDLS and CDR2 as YYNGEE. CDR3 sequence reads: CASSVDWTSTDTQYF. DNA of the CDR3: TGTGCCAGCAGCGTAGATTGGACTAGCACAGATACGCAGTATTTT.

The chain has TRBV27 and TRBJ2-7, with D perhaps TRBD2 (6 bases). This CDR3 has 16 amino acids. V lost 6 bases to trimming and J lost 0 bases, with 18 bases between them. The germline CDR1 and CDR2 sequences are MNHEY and SMNVEV (reference sequence). CDR3 DNA: TGTGCCAGCAGCGGATGGAACGGACTACACTCCTACGAGCAGTACTTC. It translates to CASSGWNGLHSYEQYF.

The V and J genes are TRBV25-1 and TRBJ2-5; possible D gene TRBD1, 6 bases. Germline V gene sequence: CDR1 MGHDK, CDR2 SYGVNS. Trimming pared 2 bases from V and 5 bases from J, leaving 12 bases between. This CDR3 has 14 amino acids. This CDR3 reads CASSERGLGETQYF. The CDR3, as DNA: TGTGCCAGCAGTGAAAGGGGGTTGGGGGAGACCCAGTACTTC.

The CDR3, as DNA: TGTGCCAGCAGAAGATTGGGCACCGGGGAGCTGTTTTTT. It translates to CASRRLGTGELFF. The chain carries TRBV13 and TRBJ2-2, with D unresolved. Trimming took off 6 bases at V and 4 bases at J, with 9 bases between the two ends. Germline V gives CDR1 PRHDT, CDR2 FYEKMQ (reference sequence). The CDR3 runs to 13 residues.

This chain connects TRBV7-9 to TRBJ1-2; tentative D call: TRBD1 (5 bases). Germline CDR1 is SEHNR and CDR2 is FQNEAQ (reference sequence). The CDR3 is 15 residues long. Trimming removed 2 bases from V and 0 bases from J, with 10 bases in between. The CDR3 loop reads CASSLRQGTNYGYTF. The CDR3 DNA reads as TGTGCCAGCAGCTTACGCCAGGGAACTAACTATGGCTACACCTTC.

V usage is TRBV27 and J usage is TRBJ2-7; possible D gene TRBD1, 5 bases. The germline V gene encodes CDR1 MNHEY and CDR2 SMNVEV (reference sequence). V was cut by 2 bases and J by 2 bases, with 7 bases left in between. CDR3 size: 13 residues. CDR3 region: CASSLQGPYEQYF. In DNA, the CDR3 is TGTGCCAGCAGTTTACAGGGCCCCTACGAGCAGTACTTC.

The rearrangement uses TRBV27 and TRBJ1-2; D perhaps matches TRBD1 (6 bases). Germline CDR1 and CDR2: MNHEY and SMNVEV (reference sequence). There are 12 residues in the CDR3. V lost 5 bases and J lost 8, with 12 bases in between. The CDR3 loop reads CASSQDRNGYTF. DNA for the CDR3: TGTGCCAGCAGTCAGGACAGAAACGGCTACACCTTC.

As DNA, the CDR3 is TGTGCCAGCAGTCCAAGCCCAACACGAAATGAGCAGTTCTTC. The encoded protein is CASSPSPTRNEQFF. The V and J genes are TRBV27 and TRBJ2-1; D unresolved. In germline, CDR1 is MNHEY, CDR2 SMNVEV (reference sequence). Trimming left V 5 bases short and J 7 bases short, with 15 bases between. This CDR3 is 14 amino acids long.

The V and J genes are TRBV4-1 and TRBJ2-1; no clear D gene. The CDR3 extends over 16 amino acids. Germline values: CDR1 MGHRA, CDR2 YSYEKL. V was trimmed by 4 bases and J by 8 bases, leaving 21 bases between them. The CDR3 DNA is TGCGCCAGCAGCCCCACCACGGTGAAATATGGCGATGAGCAGTTCTTC. Residues: CASSPTTVKYGDEQFF.